The entry that follows covers one T cell receptor beta chain sequence. This entry comes from a study of blood T cell repertoires in COVID-19. Study-wide background: The United States, Italy and Spain provided the acute and convalescent COVID-19 samples. PBMCs, B-cell-depleted T cells, or T cells provided the cDNA or gDNA that made up the material.

Authors' processing steps: Amplification of reference gene primers provided the estimated nucleated cell counts. Assay: immunoSEQ multiplex PCR; the TCRdb copy retains only in-frame clones and omits some. V and J calls and clone size are copied from that table; D and trimming were computed from the DNA. The sample lists roughly 41,000 clones, about 83% occurring once. Germline V gives CDR1 SEHNR, CDR2 FQNEAQ (reference sequence). Trimming removed 1 base at V and 7 bases at J, with 10 bases between. The CDR3 is made up of 13 amino acids. This TCR was recovered from a woman of 80 years or more with acute or convalescent COVID-19. The sequenced material came from peripheral blood. This chain connects TRBV7-9 to TRBJ2-5; no definite D call. CDR3 protein: CASSLDYSGTQYF. The CDR3 DNA sequence: TGTGCCAGCAGCTTAGATTACTCAGGGACCCAGTACTTC.